The clone carrying this TCR beta chain appeared many times. The junction and the germline gene differ at one end; a read error may be behind it. The data stem from a study of T-cell reconstitution after alpha-beta-depleted transplantation in children. Using unique molecular identifiers, the investigators prepared the TCRbeta library. In TCRdb, the PCR reads were re-called with MiXCR into one record per CDR3 protein. This table has approximately 210,000 distinct CDR3 sequences, about 14% appearing once. The CDR3 sequence is 13 residues long. CDR1 is SGHNT and CDR2 is YENEEA in the germline V gene. This receptor was taken from a human donor who donated a stem cell graft to a child with acute lymphoblastic leukemia. V is TRBV11-3 and J is TRBJ2-5, with D hard to call. This specimen consisted of PBMCs from the stem cell graft donor, obtained from the stem cell graft. The CDR3 loop reads CASSLGGKETQYF. CDR3 sequence (DNA): TGTGCCAGCAGTTTAGGCGGAAAAGAGACCCAGTACTTC.